This TCR beta chain is from a study of response to subunit inactivated influenza vaccine. Study-level findings and limits: Authors suggested few new T cells are recruited by each seasonal influenza vaccination.

TCRdb used MiXCR to reprocess the RT-PCR reads, holding one entry per CDR3 protein. There are around 850,000 distinct CDR3 sequences in the sample; around 20% occur only once, and 11% lies in the top ten. This clonotype was counted only a few times. Antigen unknown. Germline V gene sequence: CDR1 MNHEY, CDR2 SVGAGI. This CDR3 is 14 amino acids long. Trimming at V came to 5 bases and at J to 4 bases, leaving 4 bases not matched to a gene. This receptor was identified in a man aged 45 to 65 who received an inactivated influenza vaccine. The J gene is TRBJ2-3, the V gene TRBV6-5, with 9 bases aligning to TRBD2. The source material was PBMCs from blood, sampled roughly 5 days after vaccination. The chain's CDR3 is CASSNLAGSDTQYF. For the CDR3, the DNA is TGTGCCAGCAGTAATCTAGCGGGGTCAGATACGCAGTATTTT.